The TCR beta chain under discussion was sequenced for a study of blood T cell repertoires in COVID-19. In the study overall: The analysed material was cDNA or gDNA that came from T cells, B-cell-depleted T cells, or PBMCs.

Germline V CDR1 and CDR2: SEHNR, FQNEAQ (reference sequence). Trimming took 5 bases from V and 5 from J, leaving 15 bases between them. The CDR3 has 14 amino acids. In the source study's methods: Amplification of reference gene primers provided the estimated nucleated cell counts. Libraries were prepared by immunoSEQ multiplex PCR; TCRdb keeps only in-frame clonotypes and omits some of them. That table gives V, J and clone size, and the DNA gave D and trimming. Of 150,000 to 200,000 clones listed, 84% are singletons. During active infection, Seattle patients enrolled and were then monitored through disease.

The rearrangement joins TRBV7-9 to TRBJ2-5, with TRBD2 as a possible D gene (5 bases). The TCR was taken from a woman in her seventies with COVID-19, enrolled during active disease. The sequenced sample consisted of peripheral blood. The CDR3 region is CASSEITSGETQYF. CDR3 sequence (DNA): TGTGCCAGCAGCGAGATAACTAGTGGGGAGACCCAGTACTTC.